This TCR beta chain was found in a study of spatial heterogeneity in lung cancer. The overall study: Alpha-chain sequences were consistently detected less often than beta-chain sequences. TCR and UMI combinations that were unique each appeared, on average, more than ten times in raw reads.

Study-wide results and limits: How many expanded intratumoral alpha and beta TCRs were present tracked the tumor mutation count, which was a count of nonsynonymous mutations.

Time point denoted: sample taken at primary tumor resection. Samples were donated by 72 untreated early-stage non-small cell lung cancer patients. Unsorted tumor, nontumor lung tissue or cryopreserved PBMC supplied the whole RNA. By share, this clonotype ranks as medium-sized. Antigen specificity is unknown. TCRdb independently ran MiXCR on the 5' RACE reads; one entry per CDR3 protein. The sample holds 20,000 to 25,000 distinct CDR3 sequences, approximately 6.5% seen once. The TCR originated in a male donor with early-stage non-small cell lung cancer. This specimen consisted of lung tumor tissue, obtained at surgery.

DNA of the CDR3: TGTGCCAGCAGCCAGCGACAGGGAGGGACAGCTTTCTTT. This codes for CASSQRQGGTAFF. The gene calls are TRBV3-1 and TRBJ1-1; TRBD1 agrees at 7 bases. CDR1 is LGHDT and CDR2 is YNNKEL in the germline V gene (reference sequence). V lost 3 bases, J lost 10 bases, and 8 bases stayed unmatched. The CDR3 is 13 residues long.